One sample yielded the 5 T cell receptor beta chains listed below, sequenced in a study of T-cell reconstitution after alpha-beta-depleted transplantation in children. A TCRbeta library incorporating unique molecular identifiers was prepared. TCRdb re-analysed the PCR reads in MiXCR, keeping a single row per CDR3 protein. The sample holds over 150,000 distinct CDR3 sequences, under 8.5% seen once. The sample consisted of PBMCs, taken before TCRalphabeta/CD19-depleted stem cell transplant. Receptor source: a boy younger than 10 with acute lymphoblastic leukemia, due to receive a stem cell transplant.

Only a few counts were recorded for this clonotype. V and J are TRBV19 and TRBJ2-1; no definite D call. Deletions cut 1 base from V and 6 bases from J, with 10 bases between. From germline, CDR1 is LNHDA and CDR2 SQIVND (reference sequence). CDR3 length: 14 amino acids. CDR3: CASSIAPTANEQFF. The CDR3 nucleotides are TGTGCCAGTAGTATAGCCCCGACGGCCAATGAGCAGTTCTTC. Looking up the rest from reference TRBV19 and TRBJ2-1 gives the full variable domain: DGGITQSPKYLFRKEGQNVTLSCEQNLNHDAMYWYRQDPGQGLRLIYYSQIVNDFQKGDIAEGYSVSREKKESFPLTVTSAQKNPTAFYLCASSIAPTANEQFFGPGTRLTVL.

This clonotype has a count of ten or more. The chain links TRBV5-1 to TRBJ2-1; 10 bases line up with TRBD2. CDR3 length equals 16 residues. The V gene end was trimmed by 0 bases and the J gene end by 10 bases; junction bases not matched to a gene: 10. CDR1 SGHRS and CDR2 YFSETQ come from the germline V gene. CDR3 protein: CASSLELAGAVGEQFF. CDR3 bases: TGCGCCAGCAGCTTGGAGCTAGCGGGGGCAGTGGGGGAGCAGTTCTTC.

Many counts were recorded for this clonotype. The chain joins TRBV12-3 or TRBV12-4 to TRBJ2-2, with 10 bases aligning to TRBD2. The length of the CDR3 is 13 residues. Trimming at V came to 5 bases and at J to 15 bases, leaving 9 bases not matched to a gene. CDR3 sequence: CASSPRTSGWLFF. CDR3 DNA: TGTGCCAGCAGTCCCCGGACTAGCGGTTGGTTGTTTTTT.

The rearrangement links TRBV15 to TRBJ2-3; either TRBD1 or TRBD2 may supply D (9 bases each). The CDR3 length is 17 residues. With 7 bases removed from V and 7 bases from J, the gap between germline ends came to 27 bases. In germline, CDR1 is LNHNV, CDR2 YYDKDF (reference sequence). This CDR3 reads CATKTDRGELAGNTQYF. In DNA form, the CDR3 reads TGTGCCACCAAAACGGACAGGGGTGAGCTAGCGGGGAATACGCAGTATTTT.

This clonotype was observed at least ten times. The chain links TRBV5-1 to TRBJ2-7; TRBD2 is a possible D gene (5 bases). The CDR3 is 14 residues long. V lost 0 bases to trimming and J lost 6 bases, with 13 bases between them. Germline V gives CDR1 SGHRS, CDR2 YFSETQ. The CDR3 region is CASSLELSGSEQYF. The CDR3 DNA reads TGCGCCAGCAGCTTGGAACTTTCGGGGAGCGAGCAGTACTTC.